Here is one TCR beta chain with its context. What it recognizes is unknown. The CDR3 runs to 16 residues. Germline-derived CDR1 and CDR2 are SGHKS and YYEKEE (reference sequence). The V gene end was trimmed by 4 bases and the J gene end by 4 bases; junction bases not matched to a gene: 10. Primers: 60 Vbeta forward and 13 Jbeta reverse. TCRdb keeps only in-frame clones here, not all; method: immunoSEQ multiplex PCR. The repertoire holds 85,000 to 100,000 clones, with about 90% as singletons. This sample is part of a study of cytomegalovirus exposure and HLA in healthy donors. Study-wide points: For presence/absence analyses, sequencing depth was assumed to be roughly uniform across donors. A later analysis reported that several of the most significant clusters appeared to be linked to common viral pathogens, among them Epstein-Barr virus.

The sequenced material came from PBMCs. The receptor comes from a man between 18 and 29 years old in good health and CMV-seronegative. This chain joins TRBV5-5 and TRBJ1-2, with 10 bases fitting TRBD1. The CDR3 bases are TGTGCCAGCAGCCTAAGCGCGACAGGGGGCATCTATGGCTACACCTTC. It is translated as CASSLSATGGIYGYTF.